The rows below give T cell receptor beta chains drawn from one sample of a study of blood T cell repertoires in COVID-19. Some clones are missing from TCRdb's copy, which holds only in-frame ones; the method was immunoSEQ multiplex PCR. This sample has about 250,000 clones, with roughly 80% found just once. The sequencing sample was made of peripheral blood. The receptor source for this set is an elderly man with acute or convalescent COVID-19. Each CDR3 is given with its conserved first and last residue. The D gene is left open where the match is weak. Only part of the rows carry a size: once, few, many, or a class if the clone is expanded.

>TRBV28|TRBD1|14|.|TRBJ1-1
CASSFDRAATEAFF
TGTGCCAGCAGTTTCGACAGGGCGGCGACTGAAGCTTTCTTT
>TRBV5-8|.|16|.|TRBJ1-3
CASSLVGGVSGNTIYF
TGTGCCAGCAGCTTGGTGGGGGGAGTATCTGGAAACACCATATATTTT
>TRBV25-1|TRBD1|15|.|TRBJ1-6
CASSGGQGYNSPLHF
TGTGCCAGCAGTGGAGGACAGGGCTATAATTCACCCCTCCACTTT
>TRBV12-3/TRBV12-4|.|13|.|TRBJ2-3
CASSLSEADTQYF
TGTGCCAGCAGTTTGAGTGAGGCAGATACGCAGTATTTT
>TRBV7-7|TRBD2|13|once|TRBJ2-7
CASSRTSWDEQYF
TGTGCCAGCAGTCGGACTAGTTGGGACGAGCAGTACTTC
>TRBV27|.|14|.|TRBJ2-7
CASSLGQDLYEQYF
TGTGCCAGCAGTTTGGGGCAGGACCTCTACGAGCAGTACTTC
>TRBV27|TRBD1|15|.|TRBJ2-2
CASSLYNRGAGELFF
TGTGCCAGCAGTTTATATAACAGGGGAGCCGGGGAGCTGTTTTTT
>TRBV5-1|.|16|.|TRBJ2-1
CASSPGLESSYNEQFF
TGCGCCAGCAGCCCGGGACTTGAAAGCTCCTACAATGAGCAGTTCTTC
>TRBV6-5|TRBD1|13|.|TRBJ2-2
CASRITGAGELFF
TGTGCCAGCAGGATCACAGGGGCCGGGGAGCTGTTTTTT
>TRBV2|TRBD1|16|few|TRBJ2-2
CASSEVTGANTGELFF
TGTGCCAGCAGTGAGGTCACAGGGGCGAACACCGGGGAGCTGTTTTTT
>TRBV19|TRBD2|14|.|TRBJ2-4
CASSIGLAEGIQYF
TGTGCCAGTAGTATCGGGCTAGCGGAGGGGATTCAGTACTTC
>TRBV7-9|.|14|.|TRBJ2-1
CASSLARVYNEQFF
TGTGCCAGCAGCTTAGCGCGGGTGTACAATGAGCAGTTCTTC
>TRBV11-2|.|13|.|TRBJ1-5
CASSVTLNQPQHF
TGTGCCAGCAGCGTGACACTGAATCAGCCCCAGCATTTT
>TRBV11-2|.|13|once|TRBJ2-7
CASSSRQSYEQYF
TGTGCCAGCAGCTCACGACAGTCCTACGAGCAGTACTTC
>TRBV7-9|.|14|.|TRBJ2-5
CASSFRRGGETQYF
TGTGCCAGCAGCTTTCGCAGGGGTGGGGAGACCCAGTACTTC
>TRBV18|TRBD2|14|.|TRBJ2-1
CASSRLAGGNEQFF
TGTGCCAGCTCAAGATTAGCGGGAGGCAATGAGCAGTTCTTC
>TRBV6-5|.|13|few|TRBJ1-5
CASSWGHNQPQHF
TGTGCCAGCAGCTGGGGACACAATCAGCCCCAGCATTTT
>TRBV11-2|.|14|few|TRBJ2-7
CASSSLIRVYEQYF
TGTGCCAGCAGCTCGTTAATTCGGGTCTACGAGCAGTACTTC
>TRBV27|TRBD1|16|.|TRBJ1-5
CASSSRTGLWNQPQHF
TGTGCCAGCAGTTCCCGGACAGGGTTGTGGAATCAGCCCCAGCATTTT
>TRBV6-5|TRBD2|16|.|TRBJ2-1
CASSYSSSGWGNEQFF
TGTGCCAGCAGTTACTCGAGTAGCGGGTGGGGCAATGAGCAGTTCTTC
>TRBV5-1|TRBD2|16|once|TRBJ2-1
CASSPPGGSSYNEQFF
TGCGCCAGCAGCCCCCCGGGAGGCAGCTCCTACAATGAGCAGTTCTTC
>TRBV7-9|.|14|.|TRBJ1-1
CASSFNSLVGEAFF
TGTGCCAGCAGCTTTAACAGCCTCGTCGGTGAAGCTTTCTTT
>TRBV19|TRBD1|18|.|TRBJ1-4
CASSASPGGMATNEKLFF
TGTGCCAGTAGTGCATCCCCAGGGGGGATGGCAACTAATGAAAAACTGTTTTTT
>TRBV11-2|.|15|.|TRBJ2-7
CASSLADRGAYEQYF
TGTGCCAGCAGCTTAGCGGACCGCGGGGCCTACGAGCAGTACTTC
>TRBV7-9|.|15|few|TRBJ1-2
CASSPSGRDNYGYTF
TGTGCCAGCAGCCCCTCAGGTCGGGATAACTATGGCTACACCTTC
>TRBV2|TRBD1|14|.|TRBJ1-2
CASRWTGMVFGYTF
TGTGCCAGCAGATGGACAGGGATGGTTTTTGGCTACACCTTC
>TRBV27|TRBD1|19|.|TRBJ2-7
CASSLSGTGIPPRYYEQYF
TGTGCCAGCAGTTTATCCGGGACAGGGATACCCCCCCGATACTACGAGCAGTACTTC